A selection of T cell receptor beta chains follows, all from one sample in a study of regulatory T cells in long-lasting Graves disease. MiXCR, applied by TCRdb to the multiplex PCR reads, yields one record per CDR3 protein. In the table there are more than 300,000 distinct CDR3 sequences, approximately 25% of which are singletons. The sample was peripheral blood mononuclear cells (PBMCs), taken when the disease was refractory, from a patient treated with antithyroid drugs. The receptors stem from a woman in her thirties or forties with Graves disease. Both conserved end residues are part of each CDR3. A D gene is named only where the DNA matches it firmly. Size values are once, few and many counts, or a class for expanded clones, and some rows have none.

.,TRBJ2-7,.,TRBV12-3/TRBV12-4,TGTGCCAGCAGTCCCAGGACCGAGTACGAGCAGTACTTC,CASSPRTEYEQYF
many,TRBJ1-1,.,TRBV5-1,TGCGCCAGCAGCTTACGTGGCAGGGGAAGAGGGACTGAAGCTTTCTTT,CASSLRGRGRGTEAFF
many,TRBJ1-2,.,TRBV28,TGTGCCAGCAGTTTAGGGTCGGCACAGGACTATGGCTACACCTTC,CASSLGSAQDYGYTF
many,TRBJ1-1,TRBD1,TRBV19,TGTGCCAGTAGTTTCCACACAGGGGTTCGGGCTTTCTTT,CASSFHTGVRAFF
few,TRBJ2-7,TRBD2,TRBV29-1,TGCAGCGTTCGGACTAGCGGGAATATAGGGCAGTACTTC,CSVRTSGNIGQYF
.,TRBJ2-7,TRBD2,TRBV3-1,TGTGCCAGCAGCCGTGGAGGGACTAGTGTGTCTGGGGAGCAGTACTTC,CASSRGGTSVSGEQYF
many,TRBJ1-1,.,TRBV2,TGTGCCAGCAGTGGGGGTTTCACTGAAGCTTTCTTT,CASSGGFTEAFF
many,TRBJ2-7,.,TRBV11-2,TGTGCCAGCAGTCCCTCTCGGGCCTACGAGCAGTACTTC,CASSPSRAYEQYF
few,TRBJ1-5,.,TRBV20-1,TGCAGTGCTAGGACACAGCTACAACAGCCCCAGCATTTT,CSARTQLQQPQHF
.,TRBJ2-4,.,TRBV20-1,TGCAGTGCCGACAGTCTAGGCTTAGACATTCAGTACTTC,CSADSLGLDIQYF
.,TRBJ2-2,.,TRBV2,TGTGCCAGCAGGACAGGATTAGACGGGGAGCTGTCTTTT,CASRTGLDGELSF
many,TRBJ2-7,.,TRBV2,TGTGCCAGCAGTGAGCGGGGATTCTACGAGCAGTACTTC,CASSERGFYEQYF
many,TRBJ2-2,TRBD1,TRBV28,TGTGCCAGCAGGACAGGGGGCGGTGAGCTGTTTTTT,CASRTGGGELFF
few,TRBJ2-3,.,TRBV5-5,TGTGCCAGCAGCTCGGCGTTCACAGATACGCAGTATTTT,CASSSAFTDTQYF
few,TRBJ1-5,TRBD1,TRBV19,TGTGCCAGTAACACGGGACAGGGCCATCAGCCCCAGCATTTT,CASNTGQGHQPQHF
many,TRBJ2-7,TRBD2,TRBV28,TGTGCCAGCGGCCGGCCTAGCGGGCTATCCTACGAGCAGTACTTC,CASGRPSGLSYEQYF
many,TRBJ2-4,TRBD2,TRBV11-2,TGTGCCAGCAGCCAACTAGCGGGAGGGCTAGCCAAAAACATTCAGTACTTC,CASSQLAGGLAKNIQYF
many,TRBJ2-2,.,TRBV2,TGTGCCAGTGGGCTCAGGGAAGTGAACACCGGGGAGCTGTTTTTT,CASGLREVNTGELFF
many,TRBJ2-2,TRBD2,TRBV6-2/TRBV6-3,TGTGCCAGCAGTTACGATGCACTAGCGGGAGGGATGAACACCGGGGAGCTGTTTTTT,CASSYDALAGGMNTGELFF
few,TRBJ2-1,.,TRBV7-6,TGTGCCAGCAGCTTAGTGTGGGACCGCTCCTACAATGAGCAGTTCTTC,CASSLVWDRSYNEQFF
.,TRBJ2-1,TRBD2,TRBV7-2,TGTGCCAGCAGCCTGGGGACTAGCGGGAGCAGGGGCAATGAGCAGTTCTTC,CASSLGTSGSRGNEQFF
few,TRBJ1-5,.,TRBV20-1,TGCAGTGCTAGAGATGAGCGGGGGGGGCAAGGGAGCAATCAGCCCCAGCATTTT,CSARDERGGQGSNQPQHF
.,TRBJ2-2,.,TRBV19,TGTGCCAGTAGTACCGGACAGTTTTCCACCGGGGAGCTGTTTTTT,CASSTGQFSTGELFF
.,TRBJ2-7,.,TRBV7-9,TGTGCCAGCAGCAACGAGGGGTACGAGCAGTACTTC,CASSNEGYEQYF
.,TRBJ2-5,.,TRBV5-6,TGTGCCAGCTGTAACCAAAACCAAGAGACCCAGTACTTC,CASCNQNQETQYF
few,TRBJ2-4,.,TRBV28,TGTGCCAGCAGCACTAAAAGGAGACTAGACGGTACCAAAAACATTCAGTACTTC,CASSTKRRLDGTKNIQYF
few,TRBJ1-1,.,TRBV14,TGTGCCAGCAGCCAAGTAGGAAGGACTGAAGCTTTCTTT,CASSQVGRTEAFF
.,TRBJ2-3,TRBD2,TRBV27,TGTGCCACCAAACGGACTAGCGGGGTCGCAGATACGCAGTATTTT,CATKRTSGVADTQYF
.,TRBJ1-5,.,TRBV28,TGTGCCATCAGACCGCAGGGCCCGGCTCAGCCCCAGCATTTT,CAIRPQGPAQPQHF
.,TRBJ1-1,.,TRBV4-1,TGCGCCAGCAGCCCTCAGGGAGGGGAGGACACTGAAGCTTTCTTT,CASSPQGGEDTEAFF
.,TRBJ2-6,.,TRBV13,TGTGCCAGCATTCTCCGATCCTCTGGGGCCAACGTCCTGACTTTC,CASILRSSGANVLTF
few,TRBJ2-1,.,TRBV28,TGTGCCAGCAGTTTCAACGGGGGGCCGGTCGAGCAGTTCTTC,CASSFNGGPVEQFF
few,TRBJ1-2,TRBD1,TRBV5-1,TGCGCCAGCAGCTTGGAAGGGGGCTTGGACTATGGCTACACCTTC,CASSLEGGLDYGYTF
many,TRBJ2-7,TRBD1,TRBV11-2,TGTGCCAGCAGGAGCGTAACTGGACAGGGGGCCCACGAGCAGTACTTC,CASRSVTGQGAHEQYF
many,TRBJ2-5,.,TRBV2,TGTGCCAGCAGGAGGGGCGGTGGGCAGGCTAAAGAGACCCAGTACTTC,CASRRGGGQAKETQYF
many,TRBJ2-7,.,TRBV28,TGTGCCAGCAGTTTTTGGGGCCTTGGGGGCAGGAACGAGCAGTACTTC,CASSFWGLGGRNEQYF
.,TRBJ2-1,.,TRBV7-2,TGTGCCAGCAGCTTAGGTGTCCGGGAGCTTCCTGAGCAGTTCTTC,CASSLGVRELPEQFF
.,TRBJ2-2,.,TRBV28,TGTGTTCTCAGTACGAACACCGGGGAGCTGTTTTTT,CVLSTNTGELFF
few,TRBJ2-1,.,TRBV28,TGTGCCAGCATTAGTCTAGCTTCAAATGAGCAGTTCTTC,CASISLASNEQFF
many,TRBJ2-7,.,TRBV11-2,TGTGCCAGCAGCTTCCGTCGGGACCCCACCCAAAACTACGAGCAGTACTTC,CASSFRRDPTQNYEQYF
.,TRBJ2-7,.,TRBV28,TGTGCCAGCAGCCGCCCGGGGGTGACCTACGAGCAGTACTTC,CASSRPGVTYEQYF
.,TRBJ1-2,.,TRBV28,TGTGCCAGCACCACATCCAGAGCGGAAGGCTACACCTTC,CASTTSRAEGYTF
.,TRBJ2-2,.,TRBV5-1,TGCGCCAGCAGCTCCCCCGCCTGGACAGACGCGAACACCGGGGAGCTGTTTTTT,CASSSPAWTDANTGELFF
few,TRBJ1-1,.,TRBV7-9,TGTGCCAGCAGCCCAGTAGGAGTAATGAACACTGAAGCTTTCTTT,CASSPVGVMNTEAFF
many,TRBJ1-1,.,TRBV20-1,TGCAGTGCCCGCGGCTACGGAGGGTACACTGAAGCTTTCTTT,CSARGYGGYTEAFF
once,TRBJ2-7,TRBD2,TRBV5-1,TGCGCCAGCAGCTTGTTGGCTAGCGGGAGTTACGAGCAGTACTTC,CASSLLASGSYEQYF